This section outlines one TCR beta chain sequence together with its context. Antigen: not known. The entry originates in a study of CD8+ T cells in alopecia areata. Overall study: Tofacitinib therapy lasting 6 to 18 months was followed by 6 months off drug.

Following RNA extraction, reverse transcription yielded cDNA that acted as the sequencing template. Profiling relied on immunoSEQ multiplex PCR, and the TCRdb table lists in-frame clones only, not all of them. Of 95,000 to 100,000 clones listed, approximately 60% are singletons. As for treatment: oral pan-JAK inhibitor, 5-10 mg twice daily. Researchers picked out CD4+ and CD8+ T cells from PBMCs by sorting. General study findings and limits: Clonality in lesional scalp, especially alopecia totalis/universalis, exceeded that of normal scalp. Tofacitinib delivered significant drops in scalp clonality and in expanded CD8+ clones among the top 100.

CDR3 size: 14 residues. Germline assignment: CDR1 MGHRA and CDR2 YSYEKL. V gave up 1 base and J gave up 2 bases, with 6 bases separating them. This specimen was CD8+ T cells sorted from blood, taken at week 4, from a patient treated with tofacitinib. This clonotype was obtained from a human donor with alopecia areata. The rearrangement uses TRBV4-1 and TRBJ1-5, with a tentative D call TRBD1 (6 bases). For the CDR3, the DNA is TGCGCCAGCAGCCAAGCAGGGGGCAATCAGCCCCAGCATTTT. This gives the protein CASSQAGGNQPQHF.